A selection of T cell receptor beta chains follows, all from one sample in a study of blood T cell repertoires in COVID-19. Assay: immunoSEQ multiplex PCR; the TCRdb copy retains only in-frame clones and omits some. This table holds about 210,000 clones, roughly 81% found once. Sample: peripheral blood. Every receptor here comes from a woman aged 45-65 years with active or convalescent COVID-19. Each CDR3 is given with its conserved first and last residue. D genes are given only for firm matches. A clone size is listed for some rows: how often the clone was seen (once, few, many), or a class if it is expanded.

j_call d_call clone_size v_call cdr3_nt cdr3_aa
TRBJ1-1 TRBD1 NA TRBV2 TGTGCCAGCATTCCAACAGGGGTTGTCACTGAAGCTTTCTTT CASIPTGVVTEAFF
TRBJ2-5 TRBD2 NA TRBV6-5 TGTGCCAGCACAGCGGGAAGGGAGACCCAGTACTTC CASTAGRETQYF
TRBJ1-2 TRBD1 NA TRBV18 TGTGCCAGCTCAGGGACAGGGGGCACGGACTATGGCTACACCTTC CASSGTGGTDYGYTF
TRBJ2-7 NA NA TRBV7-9 TGTGCCAGCAGCTGGTCGAGTCTCCTCAATTACGAGCAGTACTTC CASSWSSLLNYEQYF
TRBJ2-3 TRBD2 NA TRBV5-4 TGTGCCAGCAGCTTTGGGGGGGTTAAGGCAGATACGCAGTATTTT CASSFGGVKADTQYF
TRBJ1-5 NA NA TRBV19 TGTGCCAGTAGTATAGGGTTACAGGGCAATCAGCCCCAGCATTTT CASSIGLQGNQPQHF
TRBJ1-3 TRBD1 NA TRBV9 TGTGCCAGCAGCGCTTCCGGGACAGGGAAAAACACCATATATTTT CASSASGTGKNTIYF
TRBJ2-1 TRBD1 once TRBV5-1 TGCGCCAGTACCACGGGACAGAGAACCTACAATGAGCAGTTCTTC CASTTGQRTYNEQFF
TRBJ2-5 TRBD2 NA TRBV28 TGTGCCAGCAGTCCAGGGACTAGCGTCACAGAGACCCAGTACTTC CASSPGTSVTETQYF
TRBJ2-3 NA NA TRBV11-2 TGTGCCAGCAGCCTAAATTCAGATACGCAGTATTTT CASSLNSDTQYF
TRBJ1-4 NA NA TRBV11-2 TGTGCCAGCAGCTTAGATTCCGGGGTGGGTCTGTTTTTT CASSLDSGVGLFF
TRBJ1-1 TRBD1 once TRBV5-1 TGCGCCAGCAGCGGGACAGGGGGGAACACTGAAGCTTTCTTT CASSGTGGNTEAFF
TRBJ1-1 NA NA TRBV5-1 TGCGCCAGCAGCAAAAGCCAGGTGAACACTGAAGCTTTCTTT CASSKSQVNTEAFF
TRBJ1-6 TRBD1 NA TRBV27 TGTGCCAGCAGGACCCAACAGGGGACCAATTCACCCCTCCACTTT CASRTQQGTNSPLHF
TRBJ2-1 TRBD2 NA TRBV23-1 TGCGCCAGCAGGCAGGGACTAGCGGCGGGGAATGAGCAGTTCTTC CASRQGLAAGNEQFF
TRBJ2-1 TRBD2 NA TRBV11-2 TGTGCCAGCAGCGCGGGGGGGGTTAGCGGGAATGAGCAGTTCTTC CASSAGGVSGNEQFF
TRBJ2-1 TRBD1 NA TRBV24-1 TGTGCCACCAGTGCCCGCGGACAGGGGGGATACAATGAGCAGTTCTTC CATSARGQGGYNEQFF
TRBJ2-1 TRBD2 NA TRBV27 TGTGCCAGCAGCTATATGGCCGGGATTGGGGGGGTCCTCGATGAGCAGTTCTTC CASSYMAGIGGVLDEQFF
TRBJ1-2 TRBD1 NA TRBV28 TGTGCCAGCCTCAGGGGGGTCGGCTATGGCTACACCTTC CASLRGVGYGYTF
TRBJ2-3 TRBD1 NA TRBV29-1 TGCAGCAGCACCGGGACAGACACAGATACGCAGTATTTT CSSTGTDTDTQYF
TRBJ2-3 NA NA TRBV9 TGTGCCAGCAGCGCCAACACAGATACGCAGTATTTT CASSANTDTQYF
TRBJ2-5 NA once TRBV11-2 TGTGCCAGCAGCGCAGAAGAGACCCAGTACTTC CASSAEETQYF
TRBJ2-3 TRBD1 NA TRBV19 TGTGCCAGTAGTCCATCAGGACAGGGGGCGTTAGATACGCAGTATTTT CASSPSGQGALDTQYF
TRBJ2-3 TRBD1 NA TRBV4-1 TGCGCCAGCAGCCAACCGACAGGGGGCAGCACAGATACGCAGTATTTT CASSQPTGGSTDTQYF
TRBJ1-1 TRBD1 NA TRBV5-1 TGCGCCAGCAGCCGGGACAGGGATTTGAACACTGAAGCTTTCTTT CASSRDRDLNTEAFF
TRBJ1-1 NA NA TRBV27 TGTGCCAGCAGTTTATCGCGGGGGCGGGCTTTCTTT CASSLSRGRAFF
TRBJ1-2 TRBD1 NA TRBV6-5 TGTGCCAGCAGCTTTAAACAGGGGTCTGGCTACACCTTC CASSFKQGSGYTF
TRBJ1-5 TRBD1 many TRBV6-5 TGTGCCAGCAGTTTCGGTCCGGGACAGGGGCATCAGCCCCAGCATTTT CASSFGPGQGHQPQHF
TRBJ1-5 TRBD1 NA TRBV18 TGTGCCAGCTCACTGTCCCAACAGGGGTATCAGCCCCAGCATTTT CASSLSQQGYQPQHF
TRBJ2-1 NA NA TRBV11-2 TGTGCCAGCAGCTTAGCACGGAGCTCCTACAATGAGCAGTTCTTC CASSLARSSYNEQFF
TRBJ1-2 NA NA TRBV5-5 TGTGCCAGCAGCTTGGCCGGAACCGGAGCTAACTATGGCTACACCTTC CASSLAGTGANYGYTF
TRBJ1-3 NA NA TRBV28 TGTGCCAGCAGTTTAGCAGGGGTCGGAAACACCATATATTTT CASSLAGVGNTIYF
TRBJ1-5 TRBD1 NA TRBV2 TGTGCCAGCAGAGCGACAGGGAATCAGCCCCAGCATTTT CASRATGNQPQHF
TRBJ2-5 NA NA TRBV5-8 TGTGCCAGCAGCCCTCGACTAAGGAGTGAGACCCAGTACTTC CASSPRLRSETQYF
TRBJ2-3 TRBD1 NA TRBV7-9 TGTGCCAGCAGCTCCACGGGCGGCTGGACAGGGGCGATTAACCGGCAGTATTTT CASSSTGGWTGAINRQYF
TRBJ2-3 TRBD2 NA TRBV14 TGTGCCAGCAGCCAATTAGCGGGAGCCACAGATACGCAGTATTTT CASSQLAGATDTQYF
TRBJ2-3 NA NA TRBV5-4 TGTGCCAGCAGCTCCCCTAGCACAGATACGCAGTATTTT CASSSPSTDTQYF
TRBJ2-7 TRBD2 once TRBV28 TGTGCCAGCAGTATCGCGGGAGGGGTCCACGAGCAGTACTTC CASSIAGGVHEQYF
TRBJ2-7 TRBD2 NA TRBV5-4 TGTGCCAGCAGCTTGGGGGCGGGAGGAGTGTACGAGCAGTACTTC CASSLGAGGVYEQYF
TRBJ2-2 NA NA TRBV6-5 TGTGCCAGCACTCCTTCAGCGGCAGGCACCGGGGAGCTGTTTTTT CASTPSAAGTGELFF
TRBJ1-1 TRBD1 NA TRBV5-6 TGTGCCAGCAGCCCTCTGGGGGGACAGTTTGAAGCTTTCTTT CASSPLGGQFEAFF
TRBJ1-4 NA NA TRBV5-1 TGCGCCAGCAGAACGACCACAGGTGCAACTAATGAAAAACTGTTTTTT CASRTTTGATNEKLFF
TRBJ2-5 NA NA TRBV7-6 TGTGCCAGCAGCTTCCTCTTAGGGGAGGCGGAGACCCAGTACTTC CASSFLLGEAETQYF
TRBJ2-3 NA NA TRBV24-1 TGTGCCACCAGTAGACAGGGCACAGATACGCAGTATTTT CATSRQGTDTQYF